This passage covers 20 T cell receptor beta chains from one sample sequenced in a study of patients and donors after allogeneic stem cell transplantation. MiXCR, run by TCRdb on the RT-PCR reads, gives a single entry per CDR3 protein. The table lists about a million distinct CDR3 sequences, about a sixth of them singletons. The sample was blood, either unsorted or a sorted T cell fraction (not recorded which). The origin of the receptors is a human donor who was either an allogeneic HSCT recipient or a stem cell or donor lymphocyte infusion donor (not recorded which). It is not recorded whose cells these are; they may come from a transplant donor.

The table lists this clonotype with many counts. The V call is TRBV20-1, the J call TRBJ1-3; maybe TRBD1 (6 bases). The V end was cut by 3 bases, the J end by 1 base, with 7 bases between. The CDR3 length is 13 residues. CDR1 is DFQATT, CDR2 SNEGSKA, per germline (reference sequence). DNA of the CDR3: TGCAGTGCTAGCACAGGGTCTGGAAACACCATATATTTT. Residues: CSASTGSGNTIYF.

In this sample, this clonotype turned up many times. The chain uses TRBV2 and TRBJ1-1; D may be TRBD1 (5 bases). This CDR3 is 14 amino acids long. Germline lookup yields CDR1 SNHLY and CDR2 FYNNEI. V lost 6 bases and J 1 base, leaving 12 bases between the germline ends. The DNA for the CDR3 is TGTGCCAGCAGGGGGAGGGGCGCGAACACTGAAGCTTTCTTT. Translating gives CASRGRGANTEAFF.

This clonotype was seen a few times. This chain joins TRBV6-5 and TRBJ1-5; D remains unclear. The CDR3 covers 15 residues. Germline CDR1 reads MNHEY; CDR2 reads SVGAGI. V lost 4 bases, J lost 0 bases, and 10 bases lay in between. The CDR3 loop reads CASSSLAASNQPQHF. DNA of the CDR3: TGTGCCAGCAGTTCCCTGGCAGCTAGCAATCAGCCCCAGCATTTT.

This clonotype has only one observation. This chain links TRBV30 with TRBJ1-1; no clear D. CDR1 GTSNPN and CDR2 SVGIG come from the germline V gene (reference sequence). This CDR3 region has 12 residues. CDR3 region: CAFQDGNTEAFF. Here the CDR3 DNA reads TGTGCTTTTCAGGACGGGAACACTGAAGCTTTCTTT.

This clonotype came up a few times. V gene TRBV4-2 combines with J gene TRBJ2-7; D is perhaps TRBD1 (6 bases). V lost 3 bases, J lost 0 bases, and 12 bases lay in between. Germline V lookup: CDR1 LGHNA, CDR2 YNFKEQ. The CDR3 contains 15 residues. The CDR3 DNA sequence: TGTGCCAGCAGCCACAGCACGACAGGCTCCTACGAGCAGTACTTC. It codes for CASSHSTTGSYEQYF.

V is TRBV7-9 and J is TRBJ1-2, with D perhaps matching TRBD1 (5 bases). Trimming left V 5 bases short and J 7 bases short, with 11 bases between. The CDR3 loop spans 12 amino acids. CDR1 SEHNR and CDR2 FQNEAQ come from the germline V gene (reference sequence). The CDR3 reads CASSPTGIGYTF. The DNA for the CDR3 is TGTGCCAGCAGCCCAACAGGAATTGGCTACACCTTC.

The rearrangement uses TRBV12-3 or TRBV12-4 and TRBJ2-5; D is possibly TRBD1 or TRBD2 (6 bases each). The CDR3 consists of 16 residues. The V end lost 5 bases, the J end lost 4 bases, and 20 bases lay between the germline ends. The DNA for the CDR3 is TGTGCCAGCAGTCCCCGACGGGGGCCTCGGGGAGAGACCCAGTACTTC. Protein: CASSPRRGPRGETQYF.

This clonotype has more than one count but fewer than ten. The chain recombines TRBV4-3 with TRBJ1-6; 7 bases fit TRBD1. Germline V gene lookup returns CDR1 LGHNA and CDR2 YSLEER. The CDR3 is 18 amino acids. J gave up 6 bases and V 1 base, and 12 bases lay outside the gene matches. DNA of the CDR3: TGCGCCAGCAGCCAAGGTGCAACCGGGACAGCACTTAATTCACCCCTCCACTTT. It yields the protein CASSQGATGTALNSPLHF.

CDR3 DNA sequence: TGTGCCGTACAGGGCGCTTCCAACAATGAGCAGTTCTTC. It translates to CAVQGASNNEQFF. V gene TRBV10-3 combines with J gene TRBJ2-1, with D perhaps matching TRBD1 (6 bases). This CDR3 comprises 13 residues. V was shortened by 11 bases and J by 5 bases, with 16 bases between the two germline ends. The germline V gene has CDR1 ENHRY and CDR2 SYGVKD.

The rearrangement joins TRBV20-1 to TRBJ2-1; 7 bases align to TRBD2. The CDR3 spans 12 residues. Germline CDR1 reads DFQATT; CDR2 reads SNEGSKA (reference sequence). V lost 0 bases and J lost 9; bases outside the gene matches: 2. CDR3 nucleotide sequence: TGCAGTGCTAGAGATCCGGGGGGTGAGCAGTTCTTC. Protein product: CSARDPGGEQFF.

This clonotype was picked up a small number of times. V is TRBV6-2 or TRBV6-3 and J is TRBJ2-1; 10 bases map to TRBD2. This CDR3 is built from 16 residues. The V segment lost 3 bases and the J segment 4 bases; nucleotides outside the gene matches: 6. Germline-derived CDR1 and CDR2 are MNHEY and SVGEGT. The CDR3 loop is CASSYQAGGSYNEQFF. The CDR3 DNA reads TGTGCCAGCAGTTATCAAGCGGGGGGGTCGTACAATGAGCAGTTCTTC.

The table lists this clonotype with many counts. This sequence joins TRBV5-1 and TRBJ1-1; possibly TRBD1 for D (6 bases). CDR1 is SGHRS, CDR2 YFSETQ, per germline. The CDR3 loop spans 13 amino acids. Between the trimmed V and J ends, which lost 0 bases and 5 bases, there was a span of 8 bases. The CDR3 region is CASSLGDTTEAFF. DNA of the CDR3: TGCGCCAGCAGCTTGGGGGACACTACTGAAGCTTTCTTT.

CDR3 nucleotides: TGTGCCAGCAGCCTTAAAGTTCGGGGCCGGGAGGCTTTCTTT. Protein: CASSLKVRGREAFF. The chain employs TRBV14 and TRBJ1-1; tentative D call: TRBD1 (5 bases). This CDR3 contains 14 residues. Germline assignment: CDR1 SGHDN and CDR2 FVKESK. V was cut by 4 bases and J by 11 bases, with 20 bases left in between.

This chain uses TRBV29-1 with TRBJ2-3; D is possibly TRBD2 (6 bases). This CDR3 spans 14 amino acids. V lost 5 bases to trimming and J lost 4 bases, with 16 bases between them. CDR1 is SQVTM and CDR2 is ANQGSEA in the germline V gene. CDR3 nucleotide sequence: TGCAGCGTTCCATCCCCGGGACTTTCAGATACGCAGTATTTT. Its translation is CSVPSPGLSDTQYF.

This clonotype was observed a handful of times. The rearrangement joins TRBV20-1 to TRBJ2-1, with 11 bases identical to TRBD1. CDR1 and CDR2 (germline): DFQATT, SNEGSKA (reference sequence). V dropped 4 bases and J dropped 5; count of bases not matched to a gene: 1. The CDR3 consists of 13 residues. CDR3 region: CSATGQGDNEQFF. In DNA, the CDR3 is TGCAGTGCTACGGGACAGGGGGACAATGAGCAGTTCTTC.

In its sample, this clonotype was seen a few times. The chain joins TRBV4-1 to TRBJ2-5; D is ambiguous. This CDR3 spans 14 amino acids. The germline V gene encodes CDR1 MGHRA and CDR2 YSYEKL. Trimming removed 4 bases from V and 2 bases from J, with 11 bases in between. The CDR3 bases are TGCGCCAGCAGCCCCCCTGAACGGCAAGAGACCCAGTACTTC. Protein product: CASSPPERQETQYF.

This clonotype has only a few counts. The V call is TRBV5-1, the J call TRBJ1-4; D call uncertain. V dropped 0 bases and J dropped 5 bases, with 14 bases sitting between them. The CDR3 runs 16 residues. Germline V gene data show CDR1 as SGHRS and CDR2 as YFSETQ. CDR3 loop: CASSLGRTAPNEKLFF. CDR3 DNA: TGCGCCAGCAGCTTGGGTAGGACCGCACCAAATGAAAAACTGTTTTTT.

The V and J genes are TRBV3-1 and TRBJ2-3, with D perhaps TRBD1 or TRBD2 (6 bases each). This CDR3 comprises 16 residues. V was pared by 4 bases and J by 4 bases, with 18 bases between. The V gene's germline CDR1 is LGHDT and CDR2 YNNKEL (reference sequence). In DNA, the CDR3 is TGTGCCAGCAGCCTTGTAAGTGGGGGGCATCCAGATACGCAGTATTTT. It specifies CASSLVSGGHPDTQYF.

V is TRBV6-1 and J is TRBJ2-5, with unresolved D. The CDR3 totals 15 residues. Germline CDR1 and CDR2: MNHNS and SASEGT. V shed 6 bases and J shed 2 bases, with 16 bases lying between them. The CDR3 bases are TGTGCCAGCAGCCCGCTGGGGATAGGGCAAGAGACCCAGTACTTC. This codes for CASSPLGIGQETQYF.

The chain is built from TRBV12-3 or TRBV12-4 and TRBJ2-1, with D perhaps TRBD2 (5 bases). The CDR3 runs to 13 residues. V lost 7 bases and J lost 4, with 11 bases in between. The CDR3 nucleotides read TGTGCCAGCACGGAGGACTTATACAATGAGCAGTTCTTC. It encodes CASTEDLYNEQFF.